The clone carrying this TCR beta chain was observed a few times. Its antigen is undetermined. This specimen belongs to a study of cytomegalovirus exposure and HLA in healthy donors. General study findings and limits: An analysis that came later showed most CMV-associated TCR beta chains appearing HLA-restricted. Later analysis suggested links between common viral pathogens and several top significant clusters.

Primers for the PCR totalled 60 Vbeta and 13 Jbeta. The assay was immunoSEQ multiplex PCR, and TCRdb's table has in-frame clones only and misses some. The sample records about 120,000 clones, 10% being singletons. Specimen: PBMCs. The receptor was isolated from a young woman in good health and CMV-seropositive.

CDR3 loop: CASSLATSRINNEQFF. The CDR3, as DNA: TGTGCCAGCAGCTTAGCGACTAGCCGAATCAACAATGAGCAGTTCTTC. This sequence joins TRBV7-3 and TRBJ2-1, with 7 bases lining up with TRBD2. V was clipped by 2 bases and J by 5 bases; unmatched bases: 9. This CDR3 is built from 16 residues. The germline CDR1 and CDR2 sequences are SGHTA and FQGTGA.